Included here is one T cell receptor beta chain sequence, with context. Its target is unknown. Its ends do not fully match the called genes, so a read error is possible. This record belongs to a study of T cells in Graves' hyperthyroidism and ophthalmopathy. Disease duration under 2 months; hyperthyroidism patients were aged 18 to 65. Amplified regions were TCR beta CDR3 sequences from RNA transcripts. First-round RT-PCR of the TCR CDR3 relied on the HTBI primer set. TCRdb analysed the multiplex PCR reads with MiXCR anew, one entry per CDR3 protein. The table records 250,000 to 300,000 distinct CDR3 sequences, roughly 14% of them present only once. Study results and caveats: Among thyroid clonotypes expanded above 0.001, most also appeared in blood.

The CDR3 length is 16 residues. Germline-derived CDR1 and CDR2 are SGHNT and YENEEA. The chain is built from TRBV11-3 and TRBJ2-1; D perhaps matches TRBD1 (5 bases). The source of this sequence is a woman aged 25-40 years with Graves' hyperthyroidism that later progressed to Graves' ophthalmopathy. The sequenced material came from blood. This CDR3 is CASSQEQGLGYNEQFF. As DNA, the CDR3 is TGCGCCAGCAGCCAAGAGCAGGGTCTCGGGTACAATGAGCAGTTCTTC.